This record concerns one T cell receptor (beta chain) sequence. This clone came up a few times. The specificity of this receptor is unknown. There are no base qualities to consult, and no much larger clone falls within one base. This sample was taken from a study of beta chain features in type 1 diabetes (dated by TCRdb to the late 2010s). For the wider study: Patients and healthy donors did not differ in mean age, gender distribution, total cell number or subset yield. A total of under 140,000,000 sorted cells were examined across all samples, and the number of cells per subset was strongly correlated with RNA yield. Whereas all 30 or so donors provided naive and central memory subsets, regulatory and stem cell-like memory subsets were isolated from just 8 patients and roughly eight healthy donors. The study compared TCRB repertoires of sorted circulating CD4+ T cell subsets between recently diagnosed type 1 diabetes patients and matched healthy donors. The research as a whole found: A moderate but significant shortening of TCRB CDR3 length was observed in type 1 diabetes patients in all four CD4+ subsets. Shorter templates might have been favored by PCR, but patient and control samples were amplified and corrected together, so both groups would have been affected equally by any skew. Because cDNA was sequenced instead of genomic DNA, activated cells with high expression could be over-represented, although the groups did not differ in activation or CD3 levels. Naive, central memory and regulatory TCRB repertoires appeared to be more similar among patients than among healthy donors. Patients with type 1 diabetes made fewer insertions and deleted more nucleotides at VDJ recombination sites, implying thymic rearrangement abnormalities. Because small numbers of individuals were included in the HLA sub-analyses, any influence of HLA type on TCRB rearrangement was left unresolved.

Each donor gave one peripheral blood draw, around 100 mL on average, collected into heparinised tubes. A BD FACSAria II was used to sort naive, central memory, regulatory and stem cell-like memory CD4+ T cells with a panel that included CD45RO, CCR7, CD25, CD127, CD95 and CD27. All sorted populations exceeded 95% purity. PBMCs were isolated right away by Lymphoprep density gradient centrifugation and were stained directly, without culture. Samples were stained and sorted in pairs, with one healthy donor and one patient per experiment, so that batch effects were minimized. Per the germline V gene, SGHTA is the CDR1 and FQGNSA is the CDR2. V is trimmed back by 5 bases and J by 4 bases, and the junction contains 8 bases that no gene match accounts for. The CDR3 runs 15 residues from the cysteine to the phenylalanine. Only CDR3 DNA remains: 45 bases, in frame from the first base. The High Capacity cDNA Reverse Transcription Kit was used to reverse transcribe all of the isolated RNA, meaning that expressed TCRB transcripts were what got sequenced. Deep immunoSEQ sequencing was applied to naive, central memory and regulatory T cell samples, giving an average of roughly 3.5 million total reads per sample. Sorted cells were lysed in RLT buffer, and RNA was extracted using DNase-treated RNeasy Micro or Mini kits according to cell number. Each cell subset was processed separately to prevent cross-contamination, with patient and healthy donor samples processed together. The immunoSEQ multiplex PCR was used to amplify TCRB sequences from cDNA, yielding 87-bp fragments that span the CDR3 region. Sequencing of the amplicons was performed on the Illumina HiSeq platform. The source study handled its data this way. PCR bias was corrected computationally using synthetic template baselines, and reads within Hamming distance 2 were collapsed, with unmergeable singletons discarded. Reads were aligned against IMGT to assign V, D and J genes, CDR3 length and insertions or deletions at six rearrangement sites. Within each subset, clonotype counts were normalized to the number of sorted cells before true diversity and Gini coefficients were calculated with the tcR R package. Repertoire sharing was quantified using the overlap coefficient calculated on TCRB nucleotide sequences. As a proxy for the pre-selection repertoire, out-of-frame TCRB sequences from naive cells were analyzed. Here the immuneACCESS table is served through TCRdb, limited to in-frame sequences with V and J called. Missing clones are a known gap in these copies; in checked studies unresolved V genes cover under half, and the rest lacks a known reason. Clone size and V and J calls were adopted from that table, with D and trimming inferred from the DNA. This sample comprises just over 450,000 clones, over 25% of them detected only once. The biggest ten clones account for 0.065% of the sample.

The rearrangement combines TRBV7-2 with TRBJ2-7, and 10 junctional nucleotides match TRBD2. The TCR originated in a man younger than 35 in good health. The specimen sequenced was naive CD4+ T cells from blood. This specimen's cell subset or site label, per the study, means: true naive CD4+ T cells. The CDR3 region reads CASSHPGLAIYEQYF. The nucleotide sequence reads as follows: TGTGCCAGCAGCCATCCGGGACTAGCGATATACGAGCAGTACTTC.